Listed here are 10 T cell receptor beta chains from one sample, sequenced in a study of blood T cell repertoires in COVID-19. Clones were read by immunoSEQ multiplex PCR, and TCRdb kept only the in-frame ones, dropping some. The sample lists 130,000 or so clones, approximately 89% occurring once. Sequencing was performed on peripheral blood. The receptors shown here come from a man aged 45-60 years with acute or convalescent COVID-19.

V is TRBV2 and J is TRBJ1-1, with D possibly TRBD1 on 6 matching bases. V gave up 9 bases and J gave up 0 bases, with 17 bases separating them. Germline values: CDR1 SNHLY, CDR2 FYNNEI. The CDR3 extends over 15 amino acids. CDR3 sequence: CARQQGRSMNTEAFF. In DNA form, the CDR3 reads TGTGCCAGACAACAGGGAAGGAGCATGAACACTGAAGCTTTCTTT.

CDR3 in DNA: TGTGCCAGCAGCTTCGGGCTACTAGCGGCCTCTAGCACAGATACGCAGTATTTT. Translated, it gives CASSFGLLAASSTDTQYF. This chain uses TRBV11-2 with TRBJ2-3; 8 bases map to TRBD2. Germline CDR1 and CDR2: SGHAT and FQNNGV. Trimming cost V 3 bases and J 0 bases; bases outside gene matches: 11. This CDR3 has 18 amino acids.

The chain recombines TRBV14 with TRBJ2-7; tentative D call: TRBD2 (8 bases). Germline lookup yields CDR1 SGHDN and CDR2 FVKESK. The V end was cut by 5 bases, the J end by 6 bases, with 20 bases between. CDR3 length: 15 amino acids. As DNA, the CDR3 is TGTGCCAGCAGCTTCCGTTGGGACAGCGGGGGCGAGCAGTACTTC. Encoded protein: CASSFRWDSGGEQYF. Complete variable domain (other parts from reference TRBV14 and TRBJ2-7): EAGVTQFPSHSVIEKGQTVTLRCDPISGHDNLYWYRRVMGKEIKFLLHFVKESKQDESGMPNNRFLAERTGGTYSTLKVQPAELEDSGVYFCASSFRWDSGGEQYFGPGTRLTVT.

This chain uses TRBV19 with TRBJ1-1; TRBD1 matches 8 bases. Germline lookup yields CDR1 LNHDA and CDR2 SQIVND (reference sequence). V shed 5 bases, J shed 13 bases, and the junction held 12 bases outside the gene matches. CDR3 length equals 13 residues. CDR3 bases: TGTGCCAGTAGTCTCTTGGGGACAGGCGTAAATTTCTTT. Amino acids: CASSLLGTGVNFF.

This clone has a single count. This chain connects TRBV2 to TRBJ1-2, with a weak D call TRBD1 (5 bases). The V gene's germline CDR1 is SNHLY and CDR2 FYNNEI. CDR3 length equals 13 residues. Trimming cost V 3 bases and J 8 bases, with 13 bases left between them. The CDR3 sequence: CASSEGREGGYTF. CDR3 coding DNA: TGTGCCAGCAGTGAGGGCAGGGAGGGAGGCTACACCTTC.

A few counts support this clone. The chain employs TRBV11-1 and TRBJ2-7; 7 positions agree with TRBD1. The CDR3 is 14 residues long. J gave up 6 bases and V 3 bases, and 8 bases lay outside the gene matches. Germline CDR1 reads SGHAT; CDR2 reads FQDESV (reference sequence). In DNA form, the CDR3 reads TGTGCCAGCAGCTTCCCCGGACAGGCGGGCGAGCAGTACTTC. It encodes CASSFPGQAGEQYF.

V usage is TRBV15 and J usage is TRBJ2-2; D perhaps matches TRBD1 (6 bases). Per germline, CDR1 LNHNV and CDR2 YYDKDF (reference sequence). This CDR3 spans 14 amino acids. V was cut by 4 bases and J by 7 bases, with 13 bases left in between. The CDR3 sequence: CATSKIPRGGELFF. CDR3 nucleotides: TGTGCCACCAGCAAAATTCCCAGGGGCGGGGAGCTGTTTTTT.

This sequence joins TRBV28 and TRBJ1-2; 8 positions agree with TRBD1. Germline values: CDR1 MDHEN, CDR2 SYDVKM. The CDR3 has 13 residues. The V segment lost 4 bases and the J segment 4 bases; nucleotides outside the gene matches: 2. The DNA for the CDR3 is TGTGCCAGCAGTTGGGGGACAGGCTATGGCTACACCTTC. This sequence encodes CASSWGTGYGYTF.

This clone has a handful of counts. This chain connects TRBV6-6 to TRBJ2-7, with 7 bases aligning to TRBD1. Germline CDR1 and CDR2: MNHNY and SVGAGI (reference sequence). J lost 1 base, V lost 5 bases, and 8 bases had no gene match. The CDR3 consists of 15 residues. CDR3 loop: CASSPRQTGSYEQYF. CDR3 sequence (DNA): TGTGCCAGCAGTCCTCGACAGACAGGGTCCTACGAGCAGTACTTC.

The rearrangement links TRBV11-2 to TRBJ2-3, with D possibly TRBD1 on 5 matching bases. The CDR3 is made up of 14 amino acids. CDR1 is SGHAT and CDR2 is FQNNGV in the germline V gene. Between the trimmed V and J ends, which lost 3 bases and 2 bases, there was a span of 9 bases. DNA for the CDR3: TGTGCCAGCAGCTTCAGGGCTACCACAGATACGCAGTATTTT. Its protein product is CASSFRATTDTQYF.